Given below is one T cell receptor (beta chain) in context. Here immunoSEQ multiplex PCR was the method, and the copy in TCRdb shows in-frame clones only, minus some. The sample consists of about 120,000 clones, around 81% of them appearing once. This specimen belongs to a study of blood T cell repertoires in COVID-19. Overall study: Samples came from the United States, Italy and Spain, spanning acute and convalescent COVID-19. Sources were T cells, B-cell-depleted T cells, or PBMCs; the material itself was cDNA or gDNA.

The TCR was taken from a human donor in a cohort sampled during active COVID-19. The sequenced sample consisted of peripheral blood.

CDR3 in amino acids: CASSLRGRALRQETQYF. Written as DNA, the CDR3 is TGTGCCAGCAGCCTTAGAGGGAGGGCCCTCAGACAGGAGACCCAGTACTTC. V and J are TRBV5-6 and TRBJ2-5; 7 bases map to TRBD2. V lost 4 bases, J lost 5 bases, and 17 bases stayed unmatched. The CDR3 is 17 residues long. From germline, CDR1 is SGHDT and CDR2 YYEEEE.